This is a list of T cell receptor beta chains from one sample in a study of blood T cell repertoires in COVID-19. Data came from immunoSEQ multiplex PCR; TCRdb stores just in-frame clones and leaves some out. Of more than 350,000 clones listed, 80% to 90% are singletons. The sample was peripheral blood. These receptors were obtained from a woman in her 30s with COVID-19, enrolled during active disease. CDR3s leave out the opening cysteine and the closing phenylalanine or tryptophan. Each record gives: J gene, clone size, V gene, CDR3 protein. The size of a clone is reported for some rows only, either as once, few or many, or as a class for expanded clones.

TRBJ2-6,-,TRBV5-5,ASSLAAGRVSGANVLT
TRBJ2-1,-,TRBV9,ASSPRTSGRGSGEQF
TRBJ1-1,-,TRBV7-9,ASDGQGLIGTEAF
TRBJ2-7,once,TRBV10-2,ASLDSTFSYEQY
TRBJ1-2,-,TRBV6-2/TRBV6-3,ASSTPSGGAYGYT
TRBJ1-5,-,TRBV18,ASSDRGQGNQPQH
TRBJ2-3,few,TRBV6-4,ASSAAGDTDTQY
TRBJ1-1,-,TRBV6-4,ASRREMNTEAF
TRBJ2-1,-,TRBV2,ASSWGDNGI
TRBJ2-3,-,TRBV24-1,ATSDLGTATDTQY
TRBJ2-7,-,TRBV18,ASSPASGNYEQY
TRBJ2-7,-,TRBV19,ASSLGLAAYEQY
TRBJ1-3,once,TRBV11-2,ASSLRDRVWGSSGNTIY
TRBJ1-2,-,TRBV6-5,ASSPGRNGRGGYT
TRBJ2-2,-,TRBV4-1,ASSQAPSGRVGVNTGELF
TRBJ1-2,-,TRBV6-5,ASSRQGPSGYT
TRBJ2-1,-,TRBV4-1,ASSRTSGRGNEQF
TRBJ2-3,-,TRBV6-2/TRBV6-3,ASSYLAGTDTQY